The 6 T cell receptor beta chains presented below share a single source sample, sequenced in a study of T cell changes during pregnancy in multiple sclerosis. Only in-frame clones appear in the TCRdb table, and some are missing; sequencing was by immunoSEQ multiplex PCR. Of tens of thousands of clones listed, approximately 92% are singletons. The sequenced sample was peripheral blood, obtained in the first trimester of pregnancy. The receptor set was obtained from a female donor with multiple sclerosis, enrolled in a pregnancy study.

This clone was detected only once. The chain has TRBV5-1 and TRBJ1-1, with D uncertain. This CDR3 region has 18 residues. CDR1 SGHRS and CDR2 YFSETQ come from the germline V gene. V was trimmed by 4 bases and J by 0 bases, leaving 22 bases between them. The CDR3 nucleotides read TGCGCCAGCAGCAGCGGACTGATTACTATCGGGATGAACACTGAAGCTTTCTTT. Translation: CASSSGLITIGMNTEAFF.

The V gene is TRBV9, the J gene TRBJ1-2; possibly TRBD1 for D (6 bases). The CDR3 has 15 residues. V lost 3 bases, J lost 3 bases, and 15 bases lay in between. Germline V gene lookup returns CDR1 SGDLS and CDR2 YYNGEE. The CDR3 DNA is TGTGCCAGCAGCGGGGTACAGGGAAGGGACTATGGCTACACCTTC. This sequence encodes CASSGVQGRDYGYTF.

This sequence joins TRBV6-5 and TRBJ2-4; D not resolved. Germline loops: CDR1 MNHEY, CDR2 SVGAGI. V lost 0 bases and J 0 bases, leaving 9 bases between the germline ends. The CDR3 runs to 16 residues. The CDR3 loop reads CASSYSRILAKNIQYF. The DNA of the CDR3 is TGTGCCAGCAGTTACTCGCGCATACTAGCCAAAAACATTCAGTACTTC.

V is TRBV7-3 and J is TRBJ2-2, with 11 bases matching TRBD1. Germline CDR1 and CDR2: SGHTA and FQGTGA. The ends lost 5 bases at V and 4 bases at J; junction bases unmatched: 3. CDR3 size: 15 residues. The CDR3 loop is CASSGQGAGTGELFF. DNA for the CDR3: TGTGCCAGCAGCGGACAGGGGGCGGGCACCGGGGAGCTGTTTTTT.

V is TRBV4-2 and J is TRBJ1-3; 7 nucleotides line up with TRBD1. The V and J ends lost 3 bases and 0 bases, in that order; junction bases with no gene match: 8. This CDR3 has 17 residues. Per germline, CDR1 LGHNA and CDR2 YNFKEQ. The CDR3 reads CASSQKGAAGSGNTIYF. CDR3 sequence (DNA): TGTGCCAGCAGCCAGAAGGGGGCGGCAGGCTCTGGAAACACCATATATTTT.

The chain uses TRBV4-3 and TRBJ1-2; D possibly corresponds to TRBD1 (5 bases). Germline values: CDR1 LGHNA, CDR2 YSLEER. The V gene lost 0 bases and the J gene lost 6 bases, with 14 bases spanning the gap. The length of the CDR3 is 15 residues. The CDR3 region has the DNA TGCGCCAGCAGCCAAGAGTGGGGCATCAACGATGGCTACACCTTC. Its translation: CASSQEWGINDGYTF.